This T cell receptor beta chain was identified in a study of cytotoxic CD8 clonotypes in ibrutinib-treated CLL. About the research overall: Patient counts were roughly 10 relapsed/refractory, more than 14 treatment-naive and 17 to 18 IGHV unmutated. Study results and limitations: The study found clonality rose at ibrutinib response, then fell toward baseline at progression. Relative to age-matched healthy donors, clonality at baseline was higher, and it tracked circulating CD8+ T-cell counts.

Notes on this clone: Its antigen is unidentified.

There are 15 residues in the CDR3. Per germline, CDR1 SNHLY and CDR2 FYNNEI. J gave up 3 bases and V 1 base, and 0 bases lay outside the gene matches. The assay was immunoSEQ multiplex PCR, and TCRdb's table has in-frame clones only and misses some. The repertoire has about 160,000 clones, more than 65% of them found once; the top ten carry roughly 1.9%. Cryopreserved PBMCs yielded around 2 micrograms of genomic DNA for TCR beta libraries. The specimen comprised PBMCs, sampled after 12 months of ibrutinib treatment. The J gene is TRBJ2-1, the V gene TRBV2; TRBD2 matches 10 bases. The TCR originated in a human donor with chronic lymphocytic leukemia. As DNA, the CDR3 is TGTGCCAGCAGTGAAGGGACTAGCGGCTACAATGAGCAGTTCTTC. This codes for CASSEGTSGYNEQFF. The full variable domain, with the rest looked up from reference TRBV2 and TRBJ2-1, is EPEVTQTPSHQVTQMGQEVILRCVPISNHLYFYWYRQILGQKVEFLVSFYNNEISEKSEIFDDQFSVERPDGSNFTLKIRSTKLEDSAMYFCASSEGTSGYNEQFFGPGTRLTVL.